The 13 T cell receptor beta chains reported below all come from one sample, sequenced in a study of CD8 T cells in Susac syndrome. With random hexamers, 0.5 to 1 ug RNA was reverse transcribed. TCRdb reprocessed the immunoSEQ multiplex PCR reads with MiXCR, giving one entry per CDR3 protein. The table includes 110,000 or so distinct CDR3 sequences, roughly 93% detected once. The sample consisted of CD4+ T cells from PBMCs. These receptors were taken from a human donor with multiple sclerosis.

A single count supports this clonotype. CDR3 protein: CASSLGHRSRELFF. Written as DNA, the CDR3 is TGTGCCAGCAGTCTCGGGCACAGGTCACGGGAGCTGTTTTTT. The chain is built from TRBV28 and TRBJ2-2; D may be TRBD1 (5 bases). This CDR3 is 14 amino acids long. The V gene lost 5 bases and the J gene lost 9 bases, with 16 bases spanning the gap. Germline V gene lookup returns CDR1 MDHEN and CDR2 SYDVKM.

This clonotype was recorded a few times. The gene calls are TRBV4-1 and TRBJ1-2, with D unclear. The CDR3 runs to 13 residues. Germline-derived CDR1 and CDR2 are MGHRA and YSYEKL. Trimming shortened V by 4 bases and J by 5 bases, and 11 bases separated the two germline ends. As DNA, the CDR3 is TGCGCCAGCAGCCCGGACGGTACTTATGGCTACACCTTC. Its protein product is CASSPDGTYGYTF.

The CDR3 loop reads CASSQDRVFGQPQHF. In nucleotides, the CDR3 is TGTGCCAGCAGCCAAGACAGGGTGTTCGGGCAGCCCCAGCATTTT. The V and J genes are TRBV12-3 or TRBV12-4 and TRBJ1-5; 7 nucleotides agree with TRBD1. The junction had 12 bases not matched to a gene; V was cut back by 6 bases and J by 7 bases. The CDR3 consists of 15 residues.

The chain couples TRBV3-1 to TRBJ1-3; the match to TRBD1 covers 10 bases. The CDR3 length is 16 residues. V was clipped by 4 bases and J by 5 bases; unmatched bases: 8. In germline, CDR1 is LGHDT, CDR2 YNNKEL (reference sequence). Here the CDR3 reads CASSPGTGDTRNTIYF. DNA for the CDR3: TGTGCCAGCAGCCCAGGGACAGGGGATACTAGAAACACCATATATTTT.

V usage is TRBV19 and J usage is TRBJ2-5; D is undetermined. Trimming cost V 5 bases and J 1 base, with 11 bases left between them. Germline CDR1 and CDR2: LNHDA and SQIVND (reference sequence). The CDR3 is made up of 14 amino acids. The CDR3 is CASSLVMGQETQYF. The DNA for the CDR3 is TGTGCCAGTAGTCTCGTAATGGGCCAAGAGACCCAGTACTTC.

V gene TRBV20-1 combines with J gene TRBJ2-7; 9 nucleotides agree with TRBD1. Per the germline V gene, CDR1 is DFQATT and CDR2 is SNEGSKA (reference sequence). The trim removed 4 bases at V and 3 bases at J, leaving 4 bases unmatched. The CDR3 sequence is 13 residues long. The CDR3 loop is CSATRTGVYEQYF. The CDR3 region has the DNA TGCAGTGCTACTAGGACAGGGGTCTACGAGCAGTACTTC.

This chain connects TRBV5-1 to TRBJ1-1, with D tentatively TRBD1 (6 bases). Germline lookup yields CDR1 SGHRS and CDR2 YFSETQ. V gave up 0 bases and J gave up 4 bases, with 16 bases separating them. There are 16 residues in the CDR3. The CDR3 region has the DNA TGCGCCAGCAGCTTGGCCGATGGGGGGCTGGGCACTGAAGCTTTCTTT. It yields the protein CASSLADGGLGTEAFF.

This clonotype was counted only a few times. The rearrangement joins TRBV5-6 to TRBJ2-7; 11 bases are a match to TRBD1. Germline V CDR1 and CDR2: SGHDT, YYEEEE. V lost 4 bases, J lost 4 bases, and 7 bases stayed unmatched. The CDR3 runs to 15 residues. The DNA for the CDR3 is TGTGCCAGCAGCATCGGACAGGGGGCTGTGTACGAGCAGTACTTC. Its protein product is CASSIGQGAVYEQYF.

The chain is built from TRBV20-1 and TRBJ2-6; D is undetermined. V was clipped by 6 bases and J by 1 base, with 7 bases between them. The CDR3 runs 13 residues. Germline CDR1 and CDR2: DFQATT and SNEGSKA (reference sequence). DNA of the CDR3: TGCAGTGCCCCGTTTTCTGGGGCCAACGTCCTGACTTTC. As protein: CSAPFSGANVLTF.

The V gene is TRBV2, the J gene TRBJ1-3; D gene uncertain. Germline CDR1 is SNHLY and CDR2 is FYNNEI. The ends were cut back, 3 bases at V and 0 bases at J, with 9 bases in the middle. This CDR3 spans 15 amino acids. The CDR3 DNA sequence: TGTGCCAGCAGTGAGCGACAATTCTCTGGAAACACCATATATTTT. It yields the protein CASSERQFSGNTIYF.

The gene calls are TRBV9 and TRBJ1-3; tentative D call: TRBD1 (5 bases). Germline lookup yields CDR1 SGDLS and CDR2 YYNGEE. The germline V and J ends were trimmed by 1 base and 1 base, with 12 bases remaining between them. CDR3 length equals 16 residues. The CDR3 coding sequence is TGTGCCAGCAGCGTACACGCCAGGGAGTCTGGAAACACCATATATTTT. Its protein is CASSVHARESGNTIYF.

This sequence joins TRBV14 and TRBJ1-1; D unresolved. The V end lost 5 bases, the J end lost 6 bases, and 22 bases lay between the germline ends. Germline CDR1 reads SGHDN; CDR2 reads FVKESK. CDR3 size: 16 residues. The CDR3 is CASSTLPFSLVAEAFF. The CDR3 DNA sequence: TGTGCCAGCAGCACCTTACCCTTTTCGCTGGTGGCTGAAGCTTTCTTT.

The chain carries TRBV27 and TRBJ2-7; 9 nucleotides match TRBD1. The CDR3 is 14 amino acids. Germline V gives CDR1 MNHEY, CDR2 SMNVEV (reference sequence). V was clipped by 5 bases and J by 6 bases; unmatched bases: 8. CDR3 DNA: TGTGCCAGCAGTCCAGGGGACAGGGTTAGCGAGCAGTACTTC. It encodes CASSPGDRVSEQYF.